Shown below are 28 T cell receptor beta chains from a single sample sequenced in a study of CD8+CD57+ T cells in acquired aplastic anemia. Only patients with CD8+CD57+ cell expansion on flow cytometry were chosen for sequencing. Both TCR beta VDJ combination and CDR3 sequence profiling were carried out. Genomic DNA was the template for this profiling. One entry per CDR3 protein results from TCRdb running MiXCR on the reads. The repertoire has about 200,000 distinct CDR3 sequences, approximately 60% of them found once; the top ten carry 58%. The sequenced sample consisted of sorted CD4+, CD8+, or CD8+CD57+ T cells (not recorded which) from PBMCs. These receptors were taken from a human donor with aplastic anemia.

The chain uses TRBV24-1 and TRBJ2-3; no definite D call. Germline V gene sequence: CDR1 KGHDR, CDR2 SFDVKD. Trimming stripped 7 bases from V and 7 bases from J, with 11 bases between. The CDR3 runs to 12 residues. The CDR3 coding sequence is TGTGCCACCAGGGGCCAATGGAATACGCAGTATTTT. As protein: CATRGQWNTQYF.

This clonotype appeared a single time. J is TRBJ2-3 and V is TRBV24-1; the D gene is possibly TRBD1 (5 bases). CDR1 is KGHDR and CDR2 is SFDVKD in the germline V gene. Trimming left V 9 bases short and J 5 bases short, with 14 bases between. The CDR3 contains 13 residues. The CDR3, as DNA: TGTGCCACCGGTGCAGGGTTGGGAGATACGCAGTATTTT. Encoded protein: CATGAGLGDTQYF.

The J gene is TRBJ2-7, the V gene TRBV12-5; 8 nucleotides match TRBD2. The CDR3 is 15 amino acids. Germline values: CDR1 LGHNT, CDR2 FRNRAP. The CDR3: CASRVSGTPSGEQYF. DNA for the CDR3: TGTGCCAGCAGAGTTAGCGGGACTCCCTCGGGGGAGCAGTACTTC. Complete variable domain (other parts from reference TRBV12-5 and TRBJ2-7): DARVTQTPRHKVTEMGQEVTMRCQPILGHNTVFWYRQTMMQGLELLAYFRNRAPLDDSGMPKDRFSAEMPDATLATLKIQPSEPRDSAVYFCASRVSGTPSGEQYFGPGTRLTVT.

V gene TRBV11-2 combines with J gene TRBJ2-1; possibly TRBD1 for D (6 bases). The CDR3 is 15 residues long. Trimming cost V 5 bases and J 7 bases, with 18 bases left between them. The germline CDR1 and CDR2 sequences are SGHAT and FQNNGV. The CDR3 loop reads CASSQQVGGWNEQFF. In DNA, the CDR3 is TGTGCCAGCAGCCAACAGGTAGGGGGATGGAATGAGCAGTTCTTC.

This clonotype was found a few times. J is TRBJ2-2 and V is TRBV10-3; no definite D call. The CDR3 runs 14 residues. Trimming removed 0 bases at V and 10 bases at J, with 12 bases between. Germline V lookup: CDR1 ENHRY, CDR2 SYGVKD. CDR3 residues: CAISESPEHEELFF. The CDR3 DNA reads TGTGCCATCAGTGAGTCTCCGGAACATGAGGAGCTGTTTTTT.

The chain couples TRBV10-3 to TRBJ2-7, with D tentatively TRBD1 (6 bases). This CDR3 is built from 16 residues. The germline gives CDR1 ENHRY, CDR2 SYGVKD. The ends were cut back, 8 bases at V and 0 bases at J, with 20 bases in the middle. CDR3 coding DNA: TGTGCCATCGCCCCTCGACAGGCTAGCAGCTCCTACGAGCAGTACTTC. Encoded protein: CAIAPRQASSSYEQYF.

This clonotype was seen just once. The V and J genes are TRBV2 and TRBJ1-1, with 9 bases lining up with TRBD1. Losses at the gene ends were 11 bases for V and 6 bases for J; bases not matched to a gene: 16. Germline CDR1 is SNHLY and CDR2 is FYNNEI. The CDR3 sequence is 15 residues long. The CDR3 DNA reads as TGTGCCTGCGTTGGGGACAGGGCTGGAGAAGCTGAAGCTTTCTTT. Encoded protein: CACVGDRAGEAEAFF.

This clonotype has more than one count but fewer than ten. At one end, the junction sequence differs from germline, possibly due to a read error. The chain uses TRBV19 and TRBJ2-7; D possibly corresponds to TRBD1 (6 bases). The CDR3 is made up of 13 amino acids. CDR1 and CDR2 from the germline V gene are LNHDA and SQIVND (reference sequence). The CDR3 spells CASTSQGSHEQYF. For the CDR3, the DNA is TGTGCCAGTACCTCACAGGGCTCCCACGAGCAGTACTTC.

V is TRBV10-3 and J is TRBJ2-7, with 16 bases lining up with TRBD2. The germline V gene encodes CDR1 ENHRY and CDR2 SYGVKD. With V trimmed by 8 bases and J by 4 bases, 14 bases remained unmatched. CDR3 length: 18 amino acids. The CDR3 DNA follows: TGTGCCATCCGTGTTTTACCGGGACTAGCGGGAGGGCTTTACGAGCAGTACTTC. It codes for CAIRVLPGLAGGLYEQYF.

The sample holds many counts of this clonotype. The chain links TRBV12-3 or TRBV12-4 to TRBJ2-7, with 8 bases identical to TRBD1. V dropped 6 bases and J dropped 1; count of bases not matched to a gene: 11. This CDR3 spans 16 amino acids. CDR3 sequence reads: CASSLRDRLTSYEQYF. The CDR3 region has the DNA TGTGCCAGCAGCTTGAGGGACAGGCTCACTTCCTACGAGCAGTACTTC.

The chain combines TRBV9 with TRBJ2-7; unclear D gene. The V and J ends lost 0 bases and 0 bases respectively, with 7 bases between them. Germline V gives CDR1 SGDLS, CDR2 YYNGEE. CDR3 length equals 14 residues. The CDR3 nucleotides read TGTGCCAGCAGCGTAGGTTCTGGCTCCTACGAGCAGTACTTC. This codes for CASSVGSGSYEQYF.

In this sample, this clonotype turned up a few times. The rearrangement uses TRBV7-3 and TRBJ1-1; TRBD1 matches at 9 bases. J was trimmed by 1 base and V by 5 bases; bases with no gene match: 5. The germline V gene encodes CDR1 SGHTA and CDR2 FQGTGA. This CDR3 comprises 15 residues. The CDR3 DNA follows: TGTGCCAGCAGCCTGGGGGACAGGGCGAACACTGAAGCTTTCTTT. It codes for CASSLGDRANTEAFF. The whole variable domain, filled in from reference TRBV7-3 and TRBJ1-1, reads GAGVSQTPSNKVTEKGKYVELRCDPISGHTALYWYRQSLGQGPEFLIYFQGTGAADDSGLPNDRFFAVRPEGSVSTLKIQRTERGDSAVYLCASSLGDRANTEAFFGQGTRLTVV.

In its sample, this clonotype ranks as medium-sized. The rearrangement links TRBV10-3 to TRBJ1-2; a weak D match, TRBD1 (6 bases). The CDR3 is 12 residues long. Per germline, CDR1 ENHRY and CDR2 SYGVKD. V lost 5 bases to trimming and J lost 4 bases, with 8 bases between them. The CDR3 loop is CAISNRVYGYTF. CDR3 nucleotides: TGTGCCATCAGTAACAGGGTCTATGGCTACACCTTC.

This chain joins TRBV19 and TRBJ1-2; D is undetermined. Germline CDR1 LNHDA, CDR2 SQIVND (reference sequence). The CDR3 loop spans 15 amino acids. Trimming took off 4 bases at V and 0 bases at J, with 12 bases between the two ends. The CDR3 DNA follows: TGTGCCAGTAGTACGGACCGAGGAGCTAACTATGGCTACACCTTC. Translating gives CASSTDRGANYGYTF.

This chain connects TRBV20-1 to TRBJ2-1; D is uncertain. The CDR3 sequence is 13 residues long. V was trimmed by 0 bases and J by 5 bases, leaving 8 bases between them. Germline CDR1 and CDR2: DFQATT and SNEGSKA (reference sequence). CDR3: CSARDRRNNEQFF. In DNA, the CDR3 is TGCAGTGCTAGAGATAGAAGGAACAATGAGCAGTTCTTC.

The chain is built from TRBV9 and TRBJ1-3, with no clear D. This CDR3 is 15 amino acids long. In germline, CDR1 is SGDLS, CDR2 YYNGEE. V was shortened by 2 bases and J by 2 bases, with 11 bases between the two germline ends. CDR3 in amino acids: CASSVDGVPGNTIYF. In DNA form, the CDR3 reads TGTGCCAGCAGCGTGGACGGCGTTCCTGGAAACACCATATATTTT.

This chain uses TRBV24-1 with TRBJ2-7; D uncertain. Germline V lookup: CDR1 KGHDR, CDR2 SFDVKD. This CDR3 region has 13 residues. V was trimmed by 3 bases and J by 6 bases, leaving 11 bases between them. The chain's CDR3 is CATSDIDRGEQYF. The CDR3 DNA follows: TGTGCCACCAGTGATATAGACCGAGGCGAGCAGTACTTC.

The V and J genes are TRBV14 and TRBJ1-2; 9 bases map to TRBD1. The ends lost 4 bases at V and 14 bases at J; junction bases unmatched: 11. The CDR3 covers 13 residues. Looked up from germline, CDR1 is SGHDN and CDR2 is FVKESK. DNA of the CDR3: TGTGCCAGCAGCCTGATACTTGGACAGGGGCGAACCTTC. Residues: CASSLILGQGRTF.

The chain recombines TRBV10-1 with TRBJ2-5, with TRBD2 identical over 12 bases. The J segment lost 1 base and the V segment lost 6 bases, leaving 6 bases of the junction unmatched. Germline CDR1 WNHNN, CDR2 SYGVQD (reference sequence). This CDR3 spans 16 amino acids. This chain's CDR3 is CASSHGLAGLQETQYF. The CDR3 nucleotides read TGCGCCAGCAGCCACGGACTAGCGGGGCTCCAAGAGACCCAGTACTTC.

This clonotype was seen only a few times. V is TRBV15 and J is TRBJ2-1; no firm D call. Germline loops: CDR1 LNHNV, CDR2 YYDKDF (reference sequence). The CDR3 runs to 15 residues. The V end was cut by 3 bases, the J end by 5 bases, with 14 bases between. CDR3 bases: TGTGCCACCAGCAGCTTGTGGGCGGTCGACAATGAGCAGTTCTTC. As protein: CATSSLWAVDNEQFF.

V is TRBV5-1 and J is TRBJ2-3; a possible D gene is TRBD1 (7 bases). Germline CDR1 is SGHRS and CDR2 is YFSETQ. Trimming stripped 0 bases from V and 8 bases from J, with 16 bases between. This CDR3 has 15 residues. CDR3 sequence (DNA): TGCGCCAGCAGCTTGGAAGGCCAGGGGGGCGGTACGCAGTATTTT. This sequence encodes CASSLEGQGGGTQYF.

Written as DNA, the CDR3 is TGTGCCAGCAGCTGGGTGGTGGGGAATGAGCAGTTCTTC. Translating it yields CASSWVVGNEQFF. The chain couples TRBV7-3 to TRBJ2-1; D unresolved. The CDR3 extends over 13 amino acids. Trimming pared 4 bases from V and 7 bases from J, leaving 11 bases between. Germline CDR1 is SGHTA and CDR2 is FQGTGA.

The chain joins TRBV15 to TRBJ2-1; D not resolved. This CDR3 is 12 amino acids long. The germline V and J ends were trimmed by 3 bases and 7 bases, with 7 bases remaining between them. CDR1 is LNHNV, CDR2 YYDKDF, per germline (reference sequence). CDR3 sequence reads: CATSSPVNEQFF. CDR3 nucleotide sequence: TGTGCCACCAGCAGCCCCGTAAATGAGCAGTTCTTC. Filled out from reference TRBV15 and TRBJ2-1, the complete variable domain reads DAMVIQNPRYQVTQFGKPVTLSCSQTLNHNVMYWYQQKSSQAPKLLFHYYDKDFNNEADTPDNFQSRRPNTSFCFLDIRSPGLGDTAMYLCATSSPVNEQFFGPGTRLTVL.

The chain links TRBV19 to TRBJ1-2; D is ambiguous. Germline assignment: CDR1 LNHDA and CDR2 SQIVND (reference sequence). The CDR3 totals 12 residues. Trimming left V 7 bases short and J 4 bases short, with 10 bases between. CDR3 loop: CASTDGSYGYTF. The CDR3 nucleotides read TGTGCCAGTACAGACGGGTCCTATGGCTACACCTTC.

A word on this clonotype: A clone one base away is much larger, so this may be a read error. The missing conserved phenylalanine or tryptophan at the end of this CDR3 makes a read error likely. The rearrangement links TRBV5-6 to TRBJ2-5; no firm D call. The V end lost 0 bases, the J end lost 1 base, and 10 bases lay between the germline ends. This CDR3 spans 15 amino acids. Germline V gene lookup returns CDR1 SGHDT and CDR2 YYEEEE. In nucleotides, the CDR3 is TGTGCCAGCAGCTTGGCTTTGGGCAGCCAAGAGACCCAGTACCTC. Its translation is CASSLALGSQETQYL.

The chain couples TRBV3-1 to TRBJ2-1, with TRBD2 as a possible D gene (6 bases). The V and J ends lost 3 bases and 12 bases respectively, with 12 bases between them. Germline V gene sequence: CDR1 LGHDT, CDR2 YNNKEL (reference sequence). The length of the CDR3 is 12 residues. CDR3: CASSQTGTAQFF. CDR3 nucleotides: TGTGCCAGCAGCCAGACCGGGACTGCGCAGTTCTTC.

This clonotype was picked up a small number of times. The chain has TRBV2 and TRBJ2-5; 8 bases are shared with TRBD1. With 4 bases clipped from V and 5 bases from J, the junction kept 0 bases outside the gene matches. The CDR3 runs 12 residues. Germline CDR1 reads SNHLY; CDR2 reads FYNNEI. As DNA, the CDR3 is TGTGCCAGCAGTGCAGGGGGCGAGACCCAGTACTTC. Its protein is CASSAGGETQYF. The variable domain in full, with the rest retrieved from reference TRBV2 and TRBJ2-5, is EPEVTQTPSHQVTQMGQEVILRCVPISNHLYFYWYRQILGQKVEFLVSFYNNEISEKSEIFDDQFSVERPDGSNFTLKIRSTKLEDSAMYFCASSAGGETQYFGPGTRLLVL.

The V and J genes are TRBV10-3 and TRBJ2-2; D tentatively fits TRBD1 or TRBD2 (6 bases each). The ends were cut back, 4 bases at V and 5 bases at J, with 20 bases in the middle. From germline, CDR1 is ENHRY and CDR2 SYGVKD. This CDR3 is built from 17 residues. The DNA for the CDR3 is TGTGCCATCAGTGGGACCAGGGGAGGTAGAAGAACCGGGGAGCTGTTTTTT. It is translated as CAISGTRGGRRTGELFF.